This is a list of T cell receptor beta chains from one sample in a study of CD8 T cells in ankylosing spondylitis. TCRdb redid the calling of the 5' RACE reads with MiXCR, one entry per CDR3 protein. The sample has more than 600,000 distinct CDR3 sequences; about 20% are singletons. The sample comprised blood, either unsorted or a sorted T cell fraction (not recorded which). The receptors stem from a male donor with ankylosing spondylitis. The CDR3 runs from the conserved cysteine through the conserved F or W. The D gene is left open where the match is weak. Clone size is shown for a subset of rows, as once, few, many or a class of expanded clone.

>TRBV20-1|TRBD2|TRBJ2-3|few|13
TGCAGCCCCTATAGCGGGACGGCAGATACGCAGTATTTT
CSPYSGTADTQYF
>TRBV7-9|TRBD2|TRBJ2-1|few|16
TGTGCCAGCAGCTTAGGGGCGGGAGGAACCTACAATGAGCAGTTCTTC
CASSLGAGGTYNEQFF
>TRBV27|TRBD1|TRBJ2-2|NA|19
TGTGCCAGCAGTTCCACGGGACCCCGGGACAGGAGATACACCGGGGAGCTGTTTTTT
CASSSTGPRDRRYTGELFF
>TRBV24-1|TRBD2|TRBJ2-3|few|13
TGTGCCACCAGTGGTATAGCGGGAGATACGCAGTATTTT
CATSGIAGDTQYF
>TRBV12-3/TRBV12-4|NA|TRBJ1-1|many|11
TGTGCCAGCAGACAGTCCTATGAAGCTTTCTTT
CASRQSYEAFF
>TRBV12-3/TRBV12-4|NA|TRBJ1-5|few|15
TGTGCCAGCAGTCCAGAGGGTGAGTCTGGGCAGCCCCAGCATTTT
CASSPEGESGQPQHF
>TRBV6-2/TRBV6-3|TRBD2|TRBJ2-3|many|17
TGTGCCAGCAGTCCGGGACTAGCGGGGGGGAACACAGATACGCAGTATTTT
CASSPGLAGGNTDTQYF
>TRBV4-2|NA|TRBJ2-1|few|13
TGTGCCAGCAGCCATCCGGACTACAATGAGCAGTTCTTC
CASSHPDYNEQFF
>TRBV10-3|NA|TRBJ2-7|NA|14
TGTGCCATCAGTGATAGCAGCCTCTCCTACGAGCAGTACTTC
CAISDSSLSYEQYF
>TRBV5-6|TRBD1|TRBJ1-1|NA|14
TGTGCCAGCCTCAGGACAGGGTCGAACACTGAAGCTTTCTTT
CASLRTGSNTEAFF
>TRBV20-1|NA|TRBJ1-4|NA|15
TGCAGTGCTAGAGAGGTCGGGACCTACGTCGACGAACTGTTTTTT
CSAREVGTYVDELFF
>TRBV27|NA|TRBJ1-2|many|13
TGTGCCAGCAGCCCACGGGGGAACTATGGCTACACCTTC
CASSPRGNYGYTF
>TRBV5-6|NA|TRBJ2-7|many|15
TGTGCCAGCAGCATCCGACGTTACAATTCCTACGAGCAGTACTTC
CASSIRRYNSYEQYF
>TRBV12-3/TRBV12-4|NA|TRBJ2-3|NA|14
TGTGCCAGCAGTTTCCTCCCGAACTTAGATACGCAGTATTTT
CASSFLPNLDTQYF
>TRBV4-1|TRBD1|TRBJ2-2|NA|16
TGCGCCAGCAGCCACCCGGGACAGTCGAACACCGGGGAGCTGTTTTTT
CASSHPGQSNTGELFF
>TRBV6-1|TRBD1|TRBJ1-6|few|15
TGTGCCAGCAGTGATGGGACAGGGGATAATTCACCCCTCCACTTT
CASSDGTGDNSPLHF
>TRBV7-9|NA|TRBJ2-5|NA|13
TGTGCCAGCAGCCGAATCCCGAAAGAGACCCAGTACTTC
CASSRIPKETQYF
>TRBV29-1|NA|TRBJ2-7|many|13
TGCAGCGTTTCAACAGGGCAAACCTACGAGCAGTACTTC
CSVSTGQTYEQYF
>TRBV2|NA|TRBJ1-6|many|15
TGTGCCAGCAGACCCCGGGACCCAGGCAGGTCACCCCTCCACTTT
CASRPRDPGRSPLHF
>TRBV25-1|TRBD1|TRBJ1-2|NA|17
TGTGCCAGCAGTGAAATCTCACCACAGGGGGCAGACTATGGCTACACCTTC
CASSEISPQGADYGYTF
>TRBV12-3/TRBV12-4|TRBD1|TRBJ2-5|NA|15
TGTGCCAGCAGAAGGACAGGGGGCAACCAAGAGACCCAGTACTTC
CASRRTGGNQETQYF
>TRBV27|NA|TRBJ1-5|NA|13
TGTGCCAGCAGTTTGGGTATCCATCAGCCCCAGCATTTT
CASSLGIHQPQHF
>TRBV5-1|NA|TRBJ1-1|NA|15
TGCGCCAGCAGCTTGTGGGGGGCGAAGAACACTGAAGCTTTCTTT
CASSLWGAKNTEAFF
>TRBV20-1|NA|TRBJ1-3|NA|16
TGCAGTGCTACTATTCAAGGATACCTCTCTGGAAACACCATATATTTT
CSATIQGYLSGNTIYF
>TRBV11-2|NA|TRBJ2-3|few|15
TGTGCCAGCAGCCCTCGACTAGAGAGCACAGATACGCAGTATTTT
CASSPRLESTDTQYF
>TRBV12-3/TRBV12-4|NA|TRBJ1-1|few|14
TGTGCCAGCAGTTTACGGGGTGAGAACACTGAAGCTTTCTTT
CASSLRGENTEAFF
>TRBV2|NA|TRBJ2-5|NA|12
TGTGCCAGCAGTGGAGTCAGAGAGACCCAGTACTTC
CASSGVRETQYF
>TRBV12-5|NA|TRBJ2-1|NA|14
TGTGCTAGTGGTTTGGAATATTCCTACAATGAGCAGTTCTTC
CASGLEYSYNEQFF
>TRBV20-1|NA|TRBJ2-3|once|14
TGCAGTGCTAGATCACAGGGGGGGTTTGAGACGCAGTATTTT
CSARSQGGFETQYF
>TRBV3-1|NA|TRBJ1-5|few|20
TGTGCCAGCAGCCAAGATGGGGCCAGAAATTCGTGGGTTGGCAATCAGCCCCAGCATTTT
CASSQDGARNSWVGNQPQHF
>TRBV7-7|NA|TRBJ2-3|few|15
TGTGCTAGCAGCTTAGATCCGGCTAGCACAGATACGCAGTATTTT
CASSLDPASTDTQYF
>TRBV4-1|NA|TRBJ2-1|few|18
TGCGCCAGCAGCCAAGATCAAAGCGACCCCAGCTCCTACAATGAGCAGTTCTTC
CASSQDQSDPSSYNEQFF
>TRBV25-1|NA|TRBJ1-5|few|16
TGTGCCAGCAGTGAAGGACATACCTTAGGAGATCAGCCCCAGCATTTT
CASSEGHTLGDQPQHF
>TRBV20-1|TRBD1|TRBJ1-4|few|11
TGCAGTGCTGAGGACAGGTCTGTTCTGTTTTTT
CSAEDRSVLFF
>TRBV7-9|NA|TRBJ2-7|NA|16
TGTGCCAGCAGCCCATATCCCAGCGAGGGTTCCTACGAGCAGTACTTC
CASSPYPSEGSYEQYF
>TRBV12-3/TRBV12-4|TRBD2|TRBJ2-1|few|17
TGTGCCAGCAGCCCCCCCACTAGCGGGGCCCCCTACAATGAGCAGTTCTTC
CASSPPTSGAPYNEQFF
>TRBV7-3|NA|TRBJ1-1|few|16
TGTGCCAGCAGCTTGGTGGGAGGCGCCCGGGCCACTGAAGCTTTCTTT
CASSLVGGARATEAFF
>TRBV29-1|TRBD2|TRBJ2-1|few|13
TGCAGCGTTTCGACTAGCGGATACAATGAGCAGTTCTTC
CSVSTSGYNEQFF
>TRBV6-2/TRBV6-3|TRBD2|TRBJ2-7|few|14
TGTGCCAGCAGAGTAGCGGGAGATGTTTACGAGCAGTACTTC
CASRVAGDVYEQYF
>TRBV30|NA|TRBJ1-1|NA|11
TGTGCCTGGAGTATACAGGGTGAAGCTTTCTTT
CAWSIQGEAFF
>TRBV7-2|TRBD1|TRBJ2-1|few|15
TGTGCCAGCAGCTCCCGGGACAGGGACTACAATGAGCAGTTCTTC
CASSSRDRDYNEQFF
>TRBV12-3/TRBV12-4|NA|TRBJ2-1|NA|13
TGTGCCAGCAGTTTTGGCAGTATAGGTGAGCAGTTCTTC
CASSFGSIGEQFF
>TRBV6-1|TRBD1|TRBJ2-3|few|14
TGTGCCAGCGCCAGGCAGGGGGCAGCGGATACGCAGTATTTT
CASARQGAADTQYF
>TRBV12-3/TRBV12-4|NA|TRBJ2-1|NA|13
TGTGCCAGCAGTCCGTCGGAGCGGCGTGAGCAGTTCTTC
CASSPSERREQFF
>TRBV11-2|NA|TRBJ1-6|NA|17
TGTGCCAGCAGCTTAGAACTTGGGGGTTCCTATAATTCACCCCTCCACTTT
CASSLELGGSYNSPLHF
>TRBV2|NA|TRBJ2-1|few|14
TGTGCCAGCAGTCGAACTGAGGGGTTCGATGAGCAGTTCTTC
CASSRTEGFDEQFF
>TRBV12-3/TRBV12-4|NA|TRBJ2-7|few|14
TGTGCCAGCAGTTGGCACGAGTCTTTGGGGGAGCAGTACTTC
CASSWHESLGEQYF
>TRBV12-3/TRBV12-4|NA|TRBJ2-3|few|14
TGTGCCAGCAGTTTGAGGGACAACACAGATACGCAGTATTTT
CASSLRDNTDTQYF
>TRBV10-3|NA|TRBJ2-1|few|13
TGTGCCATCAGTGGGACAGTTTCCGCGGAGCAGTTCTTC
CAISGTVSAEQFF
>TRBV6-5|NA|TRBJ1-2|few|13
TGTGCCAGCAGTTACTCTGACAAAGATGGCTACACCTTC
CASSYSDKDGYTF
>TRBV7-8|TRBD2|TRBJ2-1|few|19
TGTGCCAGCAGCTCCTACTCGGGGGGGGGTCTTTTACCCTACAATGAGCAGTTCTTC
CASSSYSGGGLLPYNEQFF
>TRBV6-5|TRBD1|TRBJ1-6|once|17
TGTGCCAGCAGTTACTCCCTTATGGGACAGCGAAATTCACCCCTCCACTTT
CASSYSLMGQRNSPLHF
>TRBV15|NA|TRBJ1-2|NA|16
TGTGCCACCAGCAGAGATCCGGGCAGGGCCAAGGATGGCTACACCTTC
CATSRDPGRAKDGYTF
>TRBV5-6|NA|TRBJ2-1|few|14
TGTGCCAGCAGCTTTGGCAGGGGGGTGACTGAGCAGTTCTTC
CASSFGRGVTEQFF
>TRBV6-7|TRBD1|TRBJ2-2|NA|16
TGTGCCAGCAGTTACGGGACAGGGATTGACACCGGGGAGCTGTTTTTT
CASSYGTGIDTGELFF
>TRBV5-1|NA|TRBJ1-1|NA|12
TGCGCCAGCAGCTTGGTCGGGGTTGAAGCTTTCTTT
CASSLVGVEAFF
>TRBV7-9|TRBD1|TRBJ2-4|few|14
TGTGCCAGCAGCCCCCCGGGACAGGGAACCATTCAGTACTTC
CASSPPGQGTIQYF
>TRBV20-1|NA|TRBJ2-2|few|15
TGCAGTGCTCCCTATCCCTACCTGGACACCGGGGAGCTGTTTTTT
CSAPYPYLDTGELFF
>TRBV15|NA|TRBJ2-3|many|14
TGTGCCACCAGCCCGGGGCTACCCACAGATACGCAGTATTTT
CATSPGLPTDTQYF